The source of this TCR beta chain is a study of T-cell reconstitution after alpha-beta-depleted transplantation in children. This sample's TCRbeta library carried unique molecular identifier barcodes. MiXCR, applied by TCRdb to the PCR reads, yields one record per CDR3 protein. This sample yields a few hundred thousand distinct CDR3 sequences, of which 13% are seen a single time; 3.5% to 4.5% belongs to the top ten. This CDR3 has 17 amino acids. Germline assignment: CDR1 MNHEY and CDR2 SMNVEV (reference sequence). Losses at the gene ends were 5 bases for V and 5 bases for J; bases not matched to a gene: 12. This clonotype appeared a few times.

The origin of this receptor is a human donor who donated a stem cell graft to a child with Fanconi anemia. This rearrangement joins TRBV27 to TRBJ2-2, with TRBD1 identical over 9 bases. The sample consisted of PBMCs, taken from the stem cell graft. The CDR3 coding sequence is TGTGCCAGCAGTGGGAACAGGGGGCAAAGGGAGACCGGGGAGCTGTTTTTT. This codes for CASSGNRGQRETGELFF.